This is a list of T cell receptor beta chains from one sample in a study of CD8+ T cells in alopecia areata. Clones were sequenced by immunoSEQ multiplex PCR, and TCRdb holds only the in-frame ones, with some missing. The repertoire includes approximately 140,000 clones, more than 45% of them detected once, and less than 8% sits in the top ten. Sequencing was carried out using CD4+ T cells sorted from blood. The receptors derive from a human donor with alopecia areata. Both conserved end residues are part of each CDR3. A D gene is named only where the DNA matches it firmly. Where a row states a size, it is once, few, many or the class of an expanded clone; other rows omit it.

J gene | clone size | D gene | V gene | CDR3 protein | CDR3 DNA
TRBJ2-1 | - | - | TRBV9 | CASSVAPQDGNEQFF | TGTGCCAGCAGCGTAGCTCCTCAGGACGGCAATGAGCAGTTCTTC
TRBJ1-5 | - | TRBD1 | TRBV4-1 | CASGTPDRADNQPQHF | TGCGCCAGCGGCACCCCGGACAGGGCCGACAATCAGCCCCAGCATTTT
TRBJ2-7 | - | TRBD2 | TRBV30 | CAWNAGTSGRYEQYF | TGTGCCTGGAATGCGGGGACTAGCGGGAGATACGAGCAGTACTTC
TRBJ2-2 | once | - | TRBV11-3 | CASSLRDTGELFF | TGTGCCAGCAGCTTACGGGACACCGGGGAGCTGTTTTTT
TRBJ2-1 | - | - | TRBV10-2 | CASSADTTYNEQFF | TGCGCCAGCAGTGCGGATACTACCTACAATGAGCAGTTCTTC
TRBJ2-1 | few | - | TRBV4-1 | CASSQALKGISYNEQFF | TGCGCCAGCAGCCAAGCCCTCAAGGGAATATCCTACAATGAGCAGTTCTTC
TRBJ2-5 | - | - | TRBV6-6 | CASTLIGLTALETQYF | TGTGCCAGCACCCTTATAGGACTAACTGCGCTGGAGACCCAGTACTTC
TRBJ2-3 | - | - | TRBV30 | CASCAGSTDTQYF | TGTGCCTCTTGCGCGGGCAGCACAGATACGCAGTATTTT
TRBJ2-1 | - | - | TRBV5-1 | CASSSTGANNEQFF | TGCGCCAGCAGCTCTACTGGGGCGAACAATGAGCAGTTCTTC
TRBJ2-5 | few | - | TRBV7-9 | CASSLLSHQETQYF | TGTGCCAGCAGCTTATTGTCCCACCAAGAGACCCAGTACTTC
TRBJ2-7 | - | - | TRBV7-2 | CASSFELSYEQYF | TGTGCCAGCAGCTTTGAACTCTCCTACGAGCAGTACTTC
TRBJ2-5 | few | TRBD2 | TRBV27 | CASSLSVAGETQYF | TGTGCCAGCAGTTTATCTGTAGCGGGAGAGACCCAGTACTTC
TRBJ2-1 | - | - | TRBV5-1 | CASSLNNEQFF | TGCGCCAGCAGCCTAAACAATGAGCAGTTCTTC
TRBJ2-5 | - | - | TRBV7-6 | CASSSRRQETQYF | TGTGCCAGCAGCTCGCGGCGACAAGAGACCCAGTACTTC
TRBJ2-1 | few | - | TRBV29-1 | CSVGAFENNEQFF | TGCAGCGTTGGGGCCTTCGAAAACAATGAGCAGTTCTTC
TRBJ1-1 | - | - | TRBV10-2 | CASSLLKGMNTEAFF | TGCGCCAGCAGTCTATTAAAGGGGATGAACACTGAAGCTTTCTTT
TRBJ1-2 | few | - | TRBV13 | CASSFNPTENYGYTF | TGTGCCAGCAGCTTCAACCCGACAGAAAACTATGGCTACACCTTC
TRBJ1-5 | - | TRBD1 | TRBV29-1 | CSVEIQGSEPQHF | TGCAGCGTTGAAATACAGGGGTCGGAGCCCCAGCATTTT
TRBJ2-5 | - | TRBD2 | TRBV29-1 | CSVAVGLAQETQYF | TGCAGCGTCGCCGTTGGACTAGCCCAAGAGACCCAGTACTTC
TRBJ1-5 | - | - | TRBV5-4 | CASSRDPGNQPQHF | TGTGCCAGCAGCCGGGACCCGGGGAATCAGCCCCAGCATTTT
TRBJ2-1 | - | TRBD1 | TRBV29-1 | CSVERIIGTGNEQFF | TGCAGCGTTGAACGTATCATAGGGACAGGGAATGAGCAGTTCTTC
TRBJ2-3 | - | TRBD2 | TRBV7-3 | CASSLGTSGSSDTQYF | TGTGCCAGCAGCTTAGGGACTAGCGGGAGCTCAGATACGCAGTATTTT
TRBJ1-2 | once | - | TRBV18 | CASSPSRGNYGYTF | TGTGCCAGCTCACCTTCCCGGGGGAACTATGGCTACACCTTC
TRBJ1-1 | - | - | TRBV5-1 | CASSSGSLNTEAFF | TGCGCCAGCAGCTCGGGGAGTCTAAACACTGAAGCTTTCTTT
TRBJ2-3 | few | - | TRBV27 | CASKTATFTDTQYF | TGTGCCAGCAAAACAGCGACTTTCACAGATACGCAGTATTTT
TRBJ2-2 | - | TRBD1 | TRBV29-1 | CSADRAYTGELFF | TGCAGCGCCGACAGGGCCTACACCGGGGAGCTGTTTTTT
TRBJ2-5 | - | - | TRBV5-1 | CASSLANLETQYF | TGCGCCAGCAGCTTGGCTAATCTGGAGACCCAGTACTTC
TRBJ1-2 | - | - | TRBV6-5 | CASSYERGNGYTF | TGTGCCAGCAGTTACGAGCGGGGCAATGGCTACACCTTC
TRBJ1-4 | - | - | TRBV30 | CAWSVTFKVRGEKLFF | TGTGCCTGGAGTGTCACATTTAAGGTGCGAGGAGAAAAACTGTTTTTT
TRBJ2-5 | - | TRBD1 | TRBV18 | CASSPADRGRTQYF | TGTGCCAGCTCACCGGCGGACAGGGGGCGGACCCAGTACTTC
TRBJ2-2 | - | TRBD2 | TRBV2 | CASFRGGTNTGELFF | TGTGCCAGCTTTCGGGGGGGAACGAACACCGGGGAGCTGTTTTTT
TRBJ1-4 | - | - | TRBV5-1 | CASSLGRANEKLFF | TGCGCCAGCAGCCTCGGCAGGGCTAATGAAAAACTGTTTTTT
TRBJ2-7 | once | - | TRBV4-1 | CASSHGRSSSYEQYF | TGCGCCAGCAGCCATGGCAGGTCTAGCTCCTACGAGCAGTACTTC
TRBJ2-7 | - | - | TRBV29-1 | CSVGTKSSSYEQYF | TGCAGCGTCGGGACAAAATCTTCAAGCTACGAGCAGTACTTC
TRBJ2-1 | - | TRBD1 | TRBV18 | CASSPPGTGVFYNEQFF | TGTGCCAGCTCACCCCCCGGGACAGGGGTTTTCTACAATGAGCAGTTCTTC
TRBJ2-1 | - | TRBD2 | TRBV2 | CARTGGRDGNEQFF | TGTGCCAGGACGGGCGGGAGGGACGGCAATGAGCAGTTCTTC
TRBJ2-7 | - | - | TRBV9 | CASSVHADNEQYF | TGTGCCAGCAGCGTACATGCGGACAACGAGCAGTACTTC
TRBJ2-7 | - | TRBD2 | TRBV29-1 | CSVGYHRLAGGGEQYF | TGCAGCGTTGGATACCACAGACTAGCGGGAGGTGGTGAGCAGTACTTC
TRBJ1-2 | - | - | TRBV29-1 | CSVASGSNYGYTF | TGCAGCGTAGCCTCGGGGTCTAACTATGGCTACACCTTC
TRBJ2-7 | few | TRBD1 | TRBV7-9 | CASSQFWSETGNEQYF | TGTGCCAGCAGCCAATTTTGGTCCGAGACAGGGAACGAGCAGTACTTC
TRBJ2-4 | - | - | TRBV2 | CASALSGTSPNIQYF | TGTGCCAGCGCCCTCAGCGGGACATCTCCAAACATTCAGTACTTC
TRBJ2-2 | few | - | TRBV6-5 | CASRAPGQNTGELFF | TGTGCCAGCAGAGCCCCGGGTCAGAACACCGGGGAGCTGTTTTTT
TRBJ2-5 | few | - | TRBV9 | CASSVGASWETQYF | TGTGCCAGCAGCGTAGGTGCGTCATGGGAGACCCAGTACTTC
TRBJ1-1 | - | - | TRBV18 | CASSPKSQASHTEAFF | TGTGCCAGCTCACCAAAGTCTCAGGCGTCGCACACTGAAGCTTTCTTT
TRBJ2-3 | - | - | TRBV7-9 | CASNRLQGNTQYF | TGTGCCAGCAACCGACTACAGGGAAATACGCAGTATTTT